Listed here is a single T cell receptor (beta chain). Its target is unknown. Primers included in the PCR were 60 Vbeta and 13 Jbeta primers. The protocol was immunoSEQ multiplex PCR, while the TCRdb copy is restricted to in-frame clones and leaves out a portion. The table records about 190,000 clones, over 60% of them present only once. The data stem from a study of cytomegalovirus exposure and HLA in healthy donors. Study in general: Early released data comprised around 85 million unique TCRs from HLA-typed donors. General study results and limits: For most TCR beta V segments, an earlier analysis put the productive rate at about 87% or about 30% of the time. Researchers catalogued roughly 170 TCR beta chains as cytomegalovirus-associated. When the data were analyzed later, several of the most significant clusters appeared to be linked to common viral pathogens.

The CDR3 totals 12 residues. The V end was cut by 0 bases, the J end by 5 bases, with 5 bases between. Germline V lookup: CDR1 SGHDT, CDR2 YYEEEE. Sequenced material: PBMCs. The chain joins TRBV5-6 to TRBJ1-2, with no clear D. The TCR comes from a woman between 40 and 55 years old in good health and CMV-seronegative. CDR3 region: CASSLEPYGYTF. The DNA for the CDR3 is TGTGCCAGCAGCTTGGAGCCTTATGGCTACACCTTC.